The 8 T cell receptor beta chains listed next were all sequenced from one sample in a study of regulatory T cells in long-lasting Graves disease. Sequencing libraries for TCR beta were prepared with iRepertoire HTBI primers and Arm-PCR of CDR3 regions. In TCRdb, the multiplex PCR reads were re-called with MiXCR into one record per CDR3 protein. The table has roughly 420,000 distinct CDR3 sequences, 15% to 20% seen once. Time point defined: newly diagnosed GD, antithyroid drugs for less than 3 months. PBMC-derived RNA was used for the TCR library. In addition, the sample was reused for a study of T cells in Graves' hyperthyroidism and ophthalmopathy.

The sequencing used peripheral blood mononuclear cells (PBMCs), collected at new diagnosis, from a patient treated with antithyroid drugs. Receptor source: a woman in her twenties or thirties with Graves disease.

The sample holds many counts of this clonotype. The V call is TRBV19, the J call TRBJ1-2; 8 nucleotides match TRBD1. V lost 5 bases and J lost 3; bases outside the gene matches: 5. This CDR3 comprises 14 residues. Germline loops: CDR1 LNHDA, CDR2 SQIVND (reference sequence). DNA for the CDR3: TGTGCCAGTAGTGGACAGGGCATGGACTATGGCTACACCTTC. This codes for CASSGQGMDYGYTF.

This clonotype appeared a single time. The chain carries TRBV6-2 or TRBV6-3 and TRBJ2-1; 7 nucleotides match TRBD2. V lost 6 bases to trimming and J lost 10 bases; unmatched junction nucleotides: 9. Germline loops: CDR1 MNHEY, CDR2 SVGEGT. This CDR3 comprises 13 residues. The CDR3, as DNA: TGTGCCAGCAGCCCCTTTCGGGACTACGAGCAGTTCTTC. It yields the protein CASSPFRDYEQFF.

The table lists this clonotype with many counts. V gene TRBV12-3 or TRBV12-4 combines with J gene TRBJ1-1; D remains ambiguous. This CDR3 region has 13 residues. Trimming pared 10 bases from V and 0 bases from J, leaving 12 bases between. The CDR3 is CATIIRMNTEAFF. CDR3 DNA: TGTGCCACCATAATTCGGATGAACACTGAAGCTTTCTTT.

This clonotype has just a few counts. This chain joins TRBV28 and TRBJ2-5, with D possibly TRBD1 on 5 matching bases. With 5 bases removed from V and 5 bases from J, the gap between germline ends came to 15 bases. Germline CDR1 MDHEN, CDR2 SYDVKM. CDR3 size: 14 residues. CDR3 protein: CASSPGSLGETQYF. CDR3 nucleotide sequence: TGTGCCAGCAGTCCAGGGTCCCTAGGGGAGACCCAGTACTTC.

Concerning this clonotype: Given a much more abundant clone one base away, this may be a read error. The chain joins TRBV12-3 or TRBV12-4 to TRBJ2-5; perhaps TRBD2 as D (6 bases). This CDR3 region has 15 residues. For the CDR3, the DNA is TGTGCCACCAGTGATGGGACTCCGGTGGGGGAGACCCAGTACTTC. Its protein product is CATSDGTPVGETQYF.

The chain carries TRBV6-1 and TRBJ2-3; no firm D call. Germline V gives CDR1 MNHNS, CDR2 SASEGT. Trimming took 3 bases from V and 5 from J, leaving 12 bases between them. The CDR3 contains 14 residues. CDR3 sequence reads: CASSDPGGGDTQYF. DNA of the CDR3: TGTGCCAGCAGTGACCCCGGTGGCGGAGATACGCAGTATTTT.

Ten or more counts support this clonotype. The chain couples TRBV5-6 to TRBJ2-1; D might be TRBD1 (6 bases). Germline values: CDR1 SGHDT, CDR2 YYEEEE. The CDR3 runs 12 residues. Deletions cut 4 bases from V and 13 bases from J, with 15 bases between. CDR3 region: CASSRIGQFQFF. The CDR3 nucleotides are TGTGCCAGCAGCCGAATTGGACAGTTTCAGTTCTTC.

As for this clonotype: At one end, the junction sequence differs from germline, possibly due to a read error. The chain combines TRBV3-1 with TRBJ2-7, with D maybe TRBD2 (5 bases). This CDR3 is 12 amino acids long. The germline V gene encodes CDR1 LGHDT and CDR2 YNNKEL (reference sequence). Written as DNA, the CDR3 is TGTGCCAGCAGCACAAGCGGTTACGAGCGGTACTTC. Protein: CASSTSGYERYF.